This passage covers 9 T cell receptor beta chains from one sample sequenced in a study of CXCR3-negative and CXCR3-positive naive CD8 T cells. Via 5' RACE with UMI labels, TRB cDNA libraries were prepared. For each CDR3 protein, TCRdb gives one entry from its re-call of the 5' RACE reads, without DNA. Its clone listing holds 45,000 to 70,000 distinct CDR3 sequences. The sample comprised memory CD8+ T cells from blood. All receptors come from a human donor in good health. Some clones in this sample may be carry-over from other donors' samples.

This chain connects TRBV29-1 to TRBJ2-7; there is no DNA to check the TCRdb D call of TRBD1. Germline CDR1 is SQVTM and CDR2 is ANQGSEA. This CDR3 contains 15 residues. The CDR3 loop reads CSVEDLGQGNHEQYF.

This rearrangement joins TRBV27 to TRBJ2-7; there is no DNA to check the TCRdb D call of TRBD1. The germline V gene has CDR1 MNHEY and CDR2 SMNVEV (reference sequence). The CDR3 is 15 residues long. CDR3 residues: CASLTSGQAPYEQYF.

The chain uses TRBV7-6 and TRBJ2-7; TCRdb proposes TRBD1, but this gene call is untestable without DNA. The germline V gene has CDR1 SGHVS and CDR2 FNYEAQ. The CDR3 contains 15 residues. The CDR3 sequence is CASSLGGQGGYEQYF.

V is TRBV29-1 and J is TRBJ2-6; the TCRdb D gene call, TRBD1, has no DNA to confirm it. In germline, CDR1 is SQVTM, CDR2 ANQGSEA. The CDR3 runs 16 residues. The CDR3 protein is CSVRETESSGANVLTF.

The V and J genes are TRBV7-6 and TRBJ2-3; TCRdb reports TRBD2, a call that lacks DNA to check it against. This CDR3 has 15 residues. The germline gives CDR1 SGHVS, CDR2 FNYEAQ. The CDR3 protein is CASSLASGSTDTQYF.

Frequency places this clonotype as large. This chain connects TRBV6-2 or TRBV6-3 to TRBJ2-5; TCRdb lists TRBD1, though no DNA is available to test this call. Germline CDR1 reads MNHEY; CDR2 reads SVGEGT. CDR3 size: 15 residues. CDR3 region: CASSPTTGEVETQYF.

The V and J genes are TRBV29-1 and TRBJ2-2; the D call of TRBD2 rests on TCRdb alone, since no DNA is present to check it. CDR1 and CDR2 from the germline V gene are SQVTM and ANQGSEA. CDR3 size: 15 residues. CDR3 protein: CSVEDWNGGTGELFF.

The CDR3 region is CSVGTVNSYEQYF. This chain uses TRBV29-1 with TRBJ2-7; absent DNA, TCRdb's TRBD1 call cannot be checked. The CDR3 covers 13 residues. The germline V gene has CDR1 SQVTM and CDR2 ANQGSEA.

The chain combines TRBV28 with TRBJ2-5; TCRdb names TRBD1, which stays unverified in the absence of DNA. Germline-derived CDR1 and CDR2 are MDHEN and SYDVKM. The CDR3 consists of 14 residues. CDR3 loop: CASVVRGLQETQYF.